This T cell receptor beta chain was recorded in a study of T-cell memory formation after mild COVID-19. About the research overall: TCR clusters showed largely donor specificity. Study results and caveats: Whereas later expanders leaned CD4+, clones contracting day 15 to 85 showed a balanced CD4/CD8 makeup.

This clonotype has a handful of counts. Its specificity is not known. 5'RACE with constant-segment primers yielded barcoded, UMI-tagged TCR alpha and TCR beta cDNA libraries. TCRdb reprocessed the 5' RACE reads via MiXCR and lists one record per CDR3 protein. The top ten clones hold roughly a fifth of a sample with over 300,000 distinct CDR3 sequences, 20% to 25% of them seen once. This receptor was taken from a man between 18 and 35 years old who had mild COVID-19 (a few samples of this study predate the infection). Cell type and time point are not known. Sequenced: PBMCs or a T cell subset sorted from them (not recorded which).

The CDR3 DNA reads as TGTGCCAGCAGCTTAATAGGCGGGGAGAACACCGGGGAGCTGTTTTTT. Its protein is CASSLIGGENTGELFF. The rearrangement links TRBV7-3 to TRBJ2-2; TRBD2 might be the D (6 bases). Germline loops: CDR1 SGHTA, CDR2 FQGTGA. Trimming removed 1 base from V and 1 base from J, with 10 bases in between. The CDR3 totals 16 residues.